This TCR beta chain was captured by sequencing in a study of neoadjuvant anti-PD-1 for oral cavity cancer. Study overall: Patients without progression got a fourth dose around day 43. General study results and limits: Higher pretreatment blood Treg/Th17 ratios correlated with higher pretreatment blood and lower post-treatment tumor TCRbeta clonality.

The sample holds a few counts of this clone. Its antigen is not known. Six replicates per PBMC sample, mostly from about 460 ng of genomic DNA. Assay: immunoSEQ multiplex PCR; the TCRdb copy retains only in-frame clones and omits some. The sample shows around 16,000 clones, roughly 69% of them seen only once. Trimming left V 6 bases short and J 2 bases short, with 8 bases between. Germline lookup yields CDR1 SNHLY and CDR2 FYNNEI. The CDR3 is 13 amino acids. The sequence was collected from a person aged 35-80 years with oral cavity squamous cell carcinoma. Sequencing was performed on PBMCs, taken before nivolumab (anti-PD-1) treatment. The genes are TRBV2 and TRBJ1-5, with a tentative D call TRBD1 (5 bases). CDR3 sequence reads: CASRSGGNQPQHF. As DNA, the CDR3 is TGTGCCAGCAGGTCGGGGGGCAATCAGCCCCAGCATTTT.